These 11 T cell receptor beta chains were sequenced from one sample in a study of metastatic and nonmetastatic thyroid tumors. TCRdb re-analyzed the PCR reads using MiXCR. The repertoire includes roughly 4,500 clones, 17% of them detected once, and approximately 16% sits in the top ten. Treatment of any kind had been given to no patient before thyroid surgery. Sequenced sample: adjacent normal tissue. The receptors here all came from a female donor with papillary thyroid cancer or a benign thyroid nodule (not recorded which). Some clones in this sample may be carry-over from other donors' samples.

The chain links TRBV20-1 to TRBJ1-1; TRBD1 matches at 9 bases. CDR3 length: 12 amino acids. Trimming at V came to 6 bases and at J to 5 bases, leaving 4 bases not matched to a gene. The germline gives CDR1 DFQATT, CDR2 SNEGSKA (reference sequence). The chain's CDR3 is CSAQGAGTEAFF. CDR3 DNA: TGCAGTGCACAGGGGGCGGGAACTGAAGCTTTCTTT.

The table lists this clone with a count of one. This may arise from a read error, as a much more abundant clone is one base away. The chain is built from TRBV20-1 and TRBJ1-5; 9 bases agree with TRBD1. The CDR3 length is 14 residues. J gave up 7 bases and V 3 bases, and 7 bases lay outside the gene matches. In germline, CDR1 is DFQATT, CDR2 SNEGSKA (reference sequence). The CDR3 nucleotides are TGCAGTGCTAGCAAACAGGGGGCTCGCCAGCCCCAGCATTTT. Translated: CSASKQGARQPQHF.

This clone was detected many times. The chain is built from TRBV10-3 and TRBJ2-7; D is unclear. The CDR3 totals 14 residues. Germline V gene data show CDR1 as ENHRY and CDR2 as SYGVKD. V was shortened by 2 bases and J by 3 bases, with 11 bases between the two germline ends. This CDR3 reads CAISERYSDYEQYV. The CDR3 DNA follows: TGTGCCATCAGTGAGAGGTATTCAGACTACGAGCAGTACGTC.

This clone was detected ten times or more. The genes are TRBV5-4 and TRBJ1-6; D uncertain. The V gene's germline CDR1 is SGHNT and CDR2 YYREEE (reference sequence). The CDR3 totals 18 residues. V was cut by 3 bases and J by 0 bases, with 16 bases left in between. The CDR3 region is CASSWAPQPLSYNSPLHF. The DNA for the CDR3 is TGTGCCAGCAGCTGGGCCCCTCAGCCCCTCTCCTATAATTCACCCCTCCACTTT.

This clone was seen once. A junction end diverges from the germline sequence, so it may reflect a read error. The chain has TRBV4-2 and TRBJ2-7, with D perhaps TRBD1 (6 bases). CDR1 is LGHNA, CDR2 YNFKEQ, per germline. The CDR3 has 14 amino acids. CDR3 region: CANSQTQGSHEQYF. CDR3 bases: TGTGCCAACAGCCAGACACAGGGTTCCCACGAGCAGTACTTC.

This clone has a handful of counts. The chain employs TRBV6-5 and TRBJ2-1, with 9 bases that match TRBD1. There are 16 residues in the CDR3. Trimming cost V 4 bases and J 7 bases; bases outside gene matches: 11. Germline V CDR1 and CDR2: MNHEY, SVGAGI. The CDR3 protein is CASSFYGTGFDNEQFF. CDR3 in DNA: TGTGCCAGCAGTTTTTATGGGACAGGGTTCGATAATGAGCAGTTCTTC.

This clone has only a few counts. The rearrangement joins TRBV27 to TRBJ1-2; D uncertain. Germline CDR1 MNHEY, CDR2 SMNVEV (reference sequence). The CDR3 loop spans 14 amino acids. V was clipped by 3 bases and J by 7 bases, with 15 bases between them. CDR3 DNA sequence: TGTGCCAGCAGTTTCACGGTCAACACCCTTGGCTACACCTTC. As protein: CASSFTVNTLGYTF.

This clone has only a few counts. The V and J genes are TRBV27 and TRBJ1-2; D remains ambiguous. V lost 4 bases to trimming and J lost 0 bases, with 12 bases between them. The CDR3 spans 15 residues. Germline assignment: CDR1 MNHEY and CDR2 SMNVEV (reference sequence). The CDR3 protein is CASSSTGQANYGYTF. The CDR3 DNA sequence: TGTGCCAGCAGTTCGACCGGGCAAGCTAACTATGGCTACACCTTC.

The chain joins TRBV7-9 to TRBJ2-5; perhaps TRBD2 as D (6 bases). This CDR3 has 14 residues. CDR1 is SEHNR, CDR2 FQNEAQ, per germline (reference sequence). Trimming took 0 bases from V and 2 from J, leaving 7 bases between them. The CDR3, as DNA: TGTGCCAGCAGCTTAGCGGGGGGACAAGAGACCCAGTACTTC. Amino acids: CASSLAGGQETQYF.

This rearrangement joins TRBV6-2 or TRBV6-3 to TRBJ2-7; D tentatively reads TRBD1 or TRBD2 (6 bases each). Looked up from germline, CDR1 is MNHEY and CDR2 is SVGEGT. This CDR3 has 16 amino acids. V was shortened by 7 bases and J by 2 bases, with 21 bases between the two germline ends. The CDR3 DNA follows: TGTGCCAGCACCACAGTAAGAGGGGGGAACACCTACGAGCAGTACTTC. It yields the protein CASTTVRGGNTYEQYF.

This clone was recorded a few times. V gene TRBV25-1 combines with J gene TRBJ1-1; no firm D call. This CDR3 has 12 amino acids. Trimming removed 4 bases from V and 6 bases from J, with 9 bases in between. CDR1 MGHDK and CDR2 SYGVNS come from the germline V gene. The DNA for the CDR3 is TGTGCCAGCAGTGGTGGTAGGTCTGAAGCTTTCTTT. It specifies CASSGGRSEAFF.